These T cell receptor beta chains were read from a single sample in a study of blood T cell repertoires in COVID-19. This table comes from immunoSEQ multiplex PCR, and its TCRdb copy is limited to in-frame clones, with some not included. The sample includes about 190,000 clones, approximately 86% of them seen just once. The material sequenced was peripheral blood. The receptors stem from a man aged 40-55 years with active or convalescent COVID-19. CDR3s include the opening cysteine and the closing phenylalanine or tryptophan. A D gene is named only where the DNA matches it firmly. Only some rows state a clone size, as once, few, many or a class for expanded clones.

j_gene	abundance	d_gene	v_gene	CDR3nt	CDR3aa
TRBJ2-1	NA	TRBD1	TRBV11-2	TGTGCCAGCAGTTCTCAGGGGGTCTCCTACAATGAGCAGTTCTTC	CASSSQGVSYNEQFF
TRBJ2-3	NA	NA	TRBV6-6	TGTGCCAGCAGAACCGGGACACCAGATACGCAGTATTTT	CASRTGTPDTQYF
TRBJ1-5	NA	NA	TRBV19	TGTGCCAGTACCCAGGCCGTCAATAGCAATCAGCCCCAGCATTTT	CASTQAVNSNQPQHF
TRBJ1-6	NA	NA	TRBV5-6	TGTGCCAGCAGCTTGGTGAGTGGTTCACCCCTCCACTTT	CASSLVSGSPLHF
TRBJ2-2	NA	NA	TRBV2	TGTGCCAGCAAAACAGGGACCACCGGGGAGCTGTTTTTT	CASKTGTTGELFF
TRBJ2-7	NA	NA	TRBV6-2/TRBV6-3	TGTGCCAGCAGTTACGAATCGGCAGGGCAGCAGTACTTC	CASSYESAGQQYF
TRBJ1-1	NA	NA	TRBV20-1	TGCAGTGCTAGTCGGGTAATTAACGCTGAAGCTTTCTTT	CSASRVINAEAFF
TRBJ1-4	NA	NA	TRBV2	TGTGCCAGCACCCGTACAAGTACTGAAAAACTGTTTTTT	CASTRTSTEKLFF
TRBJ1-4	NA	NA	TRBV27	TGTGCCAGCAGTTTACAGGCAACTAATGAAAAACTGTTTTTT	CASSLQATNEKLFF
TRBJ1-2	NA	TRBD1	TRBV19	TGTGCCAGTAGTCCTGCAGGGGGGAACTATGGCTACACCTTC	CASSPAGGNYGYTF
TRBJ2-5	NA	NA	TRBV30	TGTGCCTGGAGTGTAGGACAGGAGACCCAGTACTTC	CAWSVGQETQYF
TRBJ2-5	NA	TRBD1	TRBV4-1	TGCGCCAGCAGCCCTAACGGACAGGCGTACCAAGAGACCCAGTACTTC	CASSPNGQAYQETQYF
TRBJ2-3	NA	NA	TRBV30	TGTGCCTGGACCTCCTACTTTGATACGCAGTATTTT	CAWTSYFDTQYF
TRBJ1-1	NA	NA	TRBV3-1/TRBV3-2	TGTGCCAGCAGCCCAAACCAGGGCTCTGGCACTGAAGCTTTCTTT	CASSPNQGSGTEAFF
TRBJ1-6	NA	NA	TRBV5-1	TGCGCCAGCAAGCCGGCAAACAGGGCCCATAATTCACCCCTCCACTTT	CASKPANRAHNSPLHF
TRBJ2-2	NA	TRBD1	TRBV19	TGTGCCACCGGGACAGGCTTTTTGAACACCGGGGAGCTGTTTTTT	CATGTGFLNTGELFF
TRBJ2-7	NA	TRBD1	TRBV6-5	TGTGCCAGCAGCGGGACAGCGATCTACGAGCAGTACTTC	CASSGTAIYEQYF
TRBJ2-1	NA	NA	TRBV3-1/TRBV3-2	TGTGCCAGCAGCCACGCTTCGGTCGGGAGCGGTAACAATGAGCAGTTCTTC	CASSHASVGSGNNEQFF
TRBJ1-1	NA	TRBD1	TRBV10-3	TGTGCCATCAGGGGGACAGGGGAAGCTTTCTTT	CAIRGTGEAFF
TRBJ1-4	NA	NA	TRBV12-1	TGTGCCAGCAGCTTTTGGACAGGGGTTTCTCCAAGTGAAAAACTGTTTTTT	CASSFWTGVSPSEKLFF
TRBJ1-1	few	TRBD1	TRBV9	TGTGCCAGCAGCGTATCTTTTCAGGGGGCAAGTGAAGCTTTCTTT	CASSVSFQGASEAFF
TRBJ2-7	NA	NA	TRBV27	TGTGCCAGCAGTCAAAGGACAGACTCCTACGAGCAGTACTTC	CASSQRTDSYEQYF
TRBJ2-2	NA	NA	TRBV28	TGTGCCAGCCATGAGGGGGGGAGCACCGGGGAGCTGTTTTTT	CASHEGGSTGELFF
TRBJ1-2	once	NA	TRBV5-5	TGTGCCAGCAGCAGACCCGGGAGCCCCTCGGGCTATGGCTACACCTTC	CASSRPGSPSGYGYTF
TRBJ2-7	once	TRBD1	TRBV30	TGTGCCTGGAGTCCCCGGGACAGGAAGTACGAGCAGTACTTC	CAWSPRDRKYEQYF
TRBJ1-4	once	TRBD1	TRBV6-1	TGTGCCAGCAGTGAAGGGACAGGGAAAGAAAAACTGTTTTTT	CASSEGTGKEKLFF